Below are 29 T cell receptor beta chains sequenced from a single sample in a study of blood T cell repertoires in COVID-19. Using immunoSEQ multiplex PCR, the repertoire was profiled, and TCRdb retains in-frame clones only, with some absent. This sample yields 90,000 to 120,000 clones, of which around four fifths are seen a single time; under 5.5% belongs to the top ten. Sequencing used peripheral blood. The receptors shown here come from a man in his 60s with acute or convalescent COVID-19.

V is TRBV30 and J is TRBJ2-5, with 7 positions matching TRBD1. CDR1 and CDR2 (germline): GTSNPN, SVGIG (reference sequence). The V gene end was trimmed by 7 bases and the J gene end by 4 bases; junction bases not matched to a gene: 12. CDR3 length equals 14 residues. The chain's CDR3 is CASTVDRVGETQYF. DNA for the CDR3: TGTGCCTCCACCGTCGACAGGGTGGGAGAGACCCAGTACTTC.

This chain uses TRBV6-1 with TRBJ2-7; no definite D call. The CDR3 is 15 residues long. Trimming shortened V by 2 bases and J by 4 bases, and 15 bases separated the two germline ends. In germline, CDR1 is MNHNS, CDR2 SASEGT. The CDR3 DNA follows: TGTGCCAGCAGTGAAACGGAAGCGTTGTTTTACGAGCAGTACTTC. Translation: CASSETEALFYEQYF.

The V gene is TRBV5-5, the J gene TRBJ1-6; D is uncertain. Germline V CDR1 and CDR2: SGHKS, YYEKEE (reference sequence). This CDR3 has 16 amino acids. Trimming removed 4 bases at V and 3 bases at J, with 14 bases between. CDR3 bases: TGTGCCAGCAGCACCCGGGTGGTTTTCTATAATTCACCCCTCCACTTT. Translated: CASSTRVVFYNSPLHF. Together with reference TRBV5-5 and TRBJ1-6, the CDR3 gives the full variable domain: DAGVTQSPTHLIKTRGQQVTLRCSPISGHKSVSWYQQVLGQGPQFIFQYYEKEERGRGNFPDRFSARQFPNYSSELNVNALLLGDSALYLCASSTRVVFYNSPLHFGNGTRLTVT.

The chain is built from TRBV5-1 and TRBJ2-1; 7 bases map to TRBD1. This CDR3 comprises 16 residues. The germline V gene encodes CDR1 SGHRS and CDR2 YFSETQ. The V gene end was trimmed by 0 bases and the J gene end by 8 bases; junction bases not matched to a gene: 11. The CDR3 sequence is CASSLDGGQWTDEQFF. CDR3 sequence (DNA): TGCGCCAGCAGCTTGGATGGGGGACAGTGGACCGATGAGCAGTTCTTC.

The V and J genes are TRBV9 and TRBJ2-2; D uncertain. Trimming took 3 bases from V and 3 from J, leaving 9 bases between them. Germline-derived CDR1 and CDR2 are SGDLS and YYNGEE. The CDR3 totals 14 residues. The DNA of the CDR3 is TGTGCCAGCAGCGACCCACAGTACACCGGGGAGCTGTTTTTT. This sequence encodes CASSDPQYTGELFF.

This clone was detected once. CDR3 amino acids: CASSSQQDGGMNYNSPLHF. In nucleotides, the CDR3 is TGTGCCAGCAGCTCCCAACAGGACGGAGGGATGAACTATAATTCACCCCTCCACTTT. J is TRBJ1-6 and V is TRBV7-9, with D maybe TRBD1 (5 bases). Germline lookup yields CDR1 SEHNR and CDR2 FQNEAQ (reference sequence). Trimming left V 4 bases short and J 3 bases short, with 22 bases between. There are 19 residues in the CDR3. Looking up the rest from reference TRBV7-9 and TRBJ1-6 gives the full variable domain: DTGVSQNPRHKITKRGQNVTFRCDPISEHNRLYWYRQTLGQGPEFLTYFQNEAQLEKSRLLSDRFSAERPKGSFSTLEIQRTEQGDSAMYLCASSSQQDGGMNYNSPLHFGNGTRLTVT.

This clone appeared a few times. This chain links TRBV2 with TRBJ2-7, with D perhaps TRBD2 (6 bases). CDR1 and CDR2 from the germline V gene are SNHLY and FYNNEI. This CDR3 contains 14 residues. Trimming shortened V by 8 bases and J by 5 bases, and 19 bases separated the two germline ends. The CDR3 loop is CASAEGLSANEQYF. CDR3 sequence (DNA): TGTGCCAGCGCAGAGGGACTTTCGGCCAACGAGCAGTACTTC.

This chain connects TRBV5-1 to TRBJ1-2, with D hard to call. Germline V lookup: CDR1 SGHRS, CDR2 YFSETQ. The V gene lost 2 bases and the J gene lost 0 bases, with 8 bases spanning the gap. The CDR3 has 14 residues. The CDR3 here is CASSFHSANYGYTF. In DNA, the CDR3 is TGCGCCAGCAGCTTCCACAGTGCTAACTATGGCTACACCTTC.

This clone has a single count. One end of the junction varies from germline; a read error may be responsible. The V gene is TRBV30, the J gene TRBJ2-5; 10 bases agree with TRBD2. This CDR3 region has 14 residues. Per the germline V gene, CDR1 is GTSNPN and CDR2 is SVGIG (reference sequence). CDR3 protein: CAGRSGGAPETQYF. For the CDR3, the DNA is TGTGCCGGGAGGAGCGGGGGGGCTCCAGAGACCCAGTACTTC. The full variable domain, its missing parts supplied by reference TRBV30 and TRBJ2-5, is SQTIHQWPATLVQPVGSPLSLECTVEGTSNPNLYWYRQAAGRGLQLLFYSVGIGQISSEVPQNLSASRPQDRQFILSSKKLLLSDSGFYLCAGRSGGAPETQYFGPGTRLLVL.

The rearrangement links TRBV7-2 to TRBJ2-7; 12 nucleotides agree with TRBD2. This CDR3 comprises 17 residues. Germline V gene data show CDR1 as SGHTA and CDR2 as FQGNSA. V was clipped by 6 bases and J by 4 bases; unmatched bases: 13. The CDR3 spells CASSPASGRGGSYEQYF. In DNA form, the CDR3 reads TGTGCCAGCAGTCCCGCTAGCGGGAGGGGGGGGTCTTACGAGCAGTACTTC.

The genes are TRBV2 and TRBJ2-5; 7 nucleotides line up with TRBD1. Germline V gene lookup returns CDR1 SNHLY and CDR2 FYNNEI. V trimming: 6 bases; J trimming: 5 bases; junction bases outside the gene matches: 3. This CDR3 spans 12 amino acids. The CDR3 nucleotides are TGTGCCAGCAGGGGACAGTCGGAGACCCAGTACTTC. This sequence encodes CASRGQSETQYF.

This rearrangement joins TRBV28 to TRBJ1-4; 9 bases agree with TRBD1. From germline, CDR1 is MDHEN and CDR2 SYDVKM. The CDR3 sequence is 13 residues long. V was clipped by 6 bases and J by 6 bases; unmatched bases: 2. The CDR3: CASRGQGYEKLFF. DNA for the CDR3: TGTGCCAGCAGGGGACAGGGTTATGAAAAACTGTTTTTT. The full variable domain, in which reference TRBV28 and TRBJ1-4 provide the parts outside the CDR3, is DVKVTQSSRYLVKRTGEKVFLECVQDMDHENMFWYRQDPGLGLRLIYFSYDVKMKEKGDIPEGYSVSREKKERFSLILESASTNQTSMYLCASRGQGYEKLFFGSGTQLSVL.

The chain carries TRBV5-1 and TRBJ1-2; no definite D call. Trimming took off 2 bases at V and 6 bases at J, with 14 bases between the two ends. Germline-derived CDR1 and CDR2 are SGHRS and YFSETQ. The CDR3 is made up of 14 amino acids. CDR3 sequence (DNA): TGCGCCAGCAGCTTAGATCCAGACTCGGATGGCTACACCTTC. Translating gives CASSLDPDSDGYTF.

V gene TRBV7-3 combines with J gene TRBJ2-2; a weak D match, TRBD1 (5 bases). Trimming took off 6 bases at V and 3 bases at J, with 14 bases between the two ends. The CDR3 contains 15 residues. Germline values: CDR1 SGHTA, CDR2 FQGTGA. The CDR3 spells CASRLGATDTGELFF. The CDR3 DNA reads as TGTGCCAGCAGGTTAGGGGCGACGGACACCGGGGAGCTGTTTTTT.

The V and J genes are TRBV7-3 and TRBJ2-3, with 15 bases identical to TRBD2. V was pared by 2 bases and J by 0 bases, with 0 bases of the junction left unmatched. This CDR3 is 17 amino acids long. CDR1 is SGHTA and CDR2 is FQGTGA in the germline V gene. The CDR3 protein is CASSLGLAGGSTDTQYF. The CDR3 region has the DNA TGTGCCAGCAGCTTAGGACTAGCGGGAGGGAGCACAGATACGCAGTATTTT.

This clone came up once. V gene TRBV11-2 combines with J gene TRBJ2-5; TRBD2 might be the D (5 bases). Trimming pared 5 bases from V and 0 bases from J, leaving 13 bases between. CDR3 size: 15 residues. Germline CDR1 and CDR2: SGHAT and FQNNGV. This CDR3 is CASSLIIGNQETQYF. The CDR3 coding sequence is TGTGCCAGCAGCCTCATAATCGGGAACCAAGAGACCCAGTACTTC.

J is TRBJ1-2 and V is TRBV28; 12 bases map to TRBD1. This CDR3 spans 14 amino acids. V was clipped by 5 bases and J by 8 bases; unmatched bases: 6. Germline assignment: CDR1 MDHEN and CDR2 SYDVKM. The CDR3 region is CASSVGTGGWGYTF. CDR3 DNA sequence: TGTGCCAGCAGTGTCGGGACAGGGGGCTGGGGCTACACCTTC.

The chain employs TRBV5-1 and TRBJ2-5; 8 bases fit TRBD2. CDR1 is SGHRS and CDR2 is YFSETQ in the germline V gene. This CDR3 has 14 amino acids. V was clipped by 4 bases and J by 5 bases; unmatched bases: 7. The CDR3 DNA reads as TGCGCCAGCAGCGTGAGCGGGAGCAGGGAGACCCAGTACTTC. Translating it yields CASSVSGSRETQYF.

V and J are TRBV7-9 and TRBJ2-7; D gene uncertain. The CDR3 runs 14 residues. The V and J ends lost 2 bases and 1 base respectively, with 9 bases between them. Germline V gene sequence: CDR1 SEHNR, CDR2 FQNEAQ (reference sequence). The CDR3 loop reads CASSLFETSYEQYF. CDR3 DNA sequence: TGTGCCAGCAGCTTATTTGAGACTTCCTACGAGCAGTACTTC.

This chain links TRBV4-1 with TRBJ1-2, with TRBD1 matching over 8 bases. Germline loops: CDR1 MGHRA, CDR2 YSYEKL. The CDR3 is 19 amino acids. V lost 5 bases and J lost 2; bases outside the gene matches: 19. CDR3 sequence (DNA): TGCGCCAGCAGCTTAGATCCTCCTAGCGACAGGGGAGGAAACTATGGCTACACCTTC. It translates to CASSLDPPSDRGGNYGYTF.

The CDR3 DNA reads TGTGCCAGCAGTCCCGGGACAGTCATCTATGGCTACACCTTC. Its translation is CASSPGTVIYGYTF. The chain employs TRBV6-5 and TRBJ1-2; 7 nucleotides match TRBD1. J was trimmed by 4 bases and V by 5 bases; bases with no gene match: 7. The length of the CDR3 is 14 residues. CDR1 is MNHEY and CDR2 is SVGAGI in the germline V gene.

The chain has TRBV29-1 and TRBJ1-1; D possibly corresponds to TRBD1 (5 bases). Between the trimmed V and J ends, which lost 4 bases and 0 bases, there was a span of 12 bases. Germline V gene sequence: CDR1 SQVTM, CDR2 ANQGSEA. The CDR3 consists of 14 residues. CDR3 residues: CSVAHRIMNTEAFF. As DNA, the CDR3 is TGCAGCGTTGCTCACAGGATCATGAACACTGAAGCTTTCTTT.

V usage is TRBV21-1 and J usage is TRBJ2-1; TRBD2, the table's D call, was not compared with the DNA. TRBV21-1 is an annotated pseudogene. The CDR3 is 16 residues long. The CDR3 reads CASSKVLTSGDNEQFF. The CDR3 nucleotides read TGTGCCAGCAGCAAAGTTCTGACTAGCGGGGACAATGAGCAGTTCTTC.

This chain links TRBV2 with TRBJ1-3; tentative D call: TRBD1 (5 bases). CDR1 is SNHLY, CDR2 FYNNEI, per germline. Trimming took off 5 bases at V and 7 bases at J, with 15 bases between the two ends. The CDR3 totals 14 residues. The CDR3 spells CASSQRGQWNTIYF. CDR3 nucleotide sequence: TGTGCCAGCAGTCAAAGGGGCCAGTGGAACACCATATATTTT. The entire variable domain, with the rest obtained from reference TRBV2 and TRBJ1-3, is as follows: EPEVTQTPSHQVTQMGQEVILRCVPISNHLYFYWYRQILGQKVEFLVSFYNNEISEKSEIFDDQFSVERPDGSNFTLKIRSTKLEDSAMYFCASSQRGQWNTIYFGEGSWLTVV.

The CDR3 nucleotides read TGCGCCAGCAGCTTGGTACCCCGGGACAGGGGGGCCGAGCAGTACTTC. Translating gives CASSLVPRDRGAEQYF. The chain links TRBV5-1 to TRBJ2-7, with 11 bases aligning to TRBD1. CDR1 and CDR2 from the germline V gene are SGHRS and YFSETQ. There are 16 residues in the CDR3. The J segment lost 6 bases and the V segment lost 0 bases, leaving 8 bases of the junction unmatched.

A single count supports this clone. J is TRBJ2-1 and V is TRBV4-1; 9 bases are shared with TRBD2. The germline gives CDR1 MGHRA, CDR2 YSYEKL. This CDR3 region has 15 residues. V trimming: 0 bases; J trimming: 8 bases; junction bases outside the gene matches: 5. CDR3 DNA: TGCGCCAGCAGCCAAGATGCGGGAGGGTTCGATGAGCAGTTCTTC. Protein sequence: CASSQDAGGFDEQFF.

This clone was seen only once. The CDR3: CAIQGGPGGYTF. The DNA for the CDR3 is TGTGCCATTCAGGGGGGTCCCGGTGGCTACACCTTC. The V gene is TRBV28, the J gene TRBJ1-2; 7 positions agree with TRBD1. Germline CDR1 and CDR2: MDHEN and SYDVKM. Unmatched junction bases numbered 9, after V lost 10 bases and J lost 7 bases. The length of the CDR3 is 12 residues.

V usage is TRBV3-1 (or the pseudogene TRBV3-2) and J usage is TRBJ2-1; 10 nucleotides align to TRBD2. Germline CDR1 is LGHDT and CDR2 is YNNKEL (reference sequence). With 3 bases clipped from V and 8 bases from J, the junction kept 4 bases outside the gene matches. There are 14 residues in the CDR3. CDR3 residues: CASSHGTSDDEQFF. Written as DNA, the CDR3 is TGTGCCAGCAGCCATGGGACTAGCGACGATGAGCAGTTCTTC.

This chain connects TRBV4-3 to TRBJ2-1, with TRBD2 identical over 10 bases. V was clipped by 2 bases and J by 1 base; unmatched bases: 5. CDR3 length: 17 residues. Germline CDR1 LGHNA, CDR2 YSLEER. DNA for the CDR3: TGCGCCAGCAGCCAACGAGCGGGGGGGTCATCCTACAATGAGCAGTTCTTC. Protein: CASSQRAGGSSYNEQFF.